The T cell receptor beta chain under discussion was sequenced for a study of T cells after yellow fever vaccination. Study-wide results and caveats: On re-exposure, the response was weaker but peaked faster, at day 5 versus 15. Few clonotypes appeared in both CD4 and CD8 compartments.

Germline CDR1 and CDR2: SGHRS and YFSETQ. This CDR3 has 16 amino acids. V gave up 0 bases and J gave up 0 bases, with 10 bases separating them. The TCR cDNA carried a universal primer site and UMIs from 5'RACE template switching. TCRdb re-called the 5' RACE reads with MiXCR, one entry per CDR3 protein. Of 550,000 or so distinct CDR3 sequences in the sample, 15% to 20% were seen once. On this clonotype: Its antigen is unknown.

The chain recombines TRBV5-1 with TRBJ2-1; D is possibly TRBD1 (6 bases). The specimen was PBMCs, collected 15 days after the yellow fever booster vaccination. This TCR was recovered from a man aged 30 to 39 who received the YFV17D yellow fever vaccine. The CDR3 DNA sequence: TGCGCCAGCAGCTTGGTCGGACAGAGCTCCTACAATGAGCAGTTCTTC. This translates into CASSLVGQSSYNEQFF.